These 5 T cell receptor beta chains were sequenced from one sample in a study of T cells in tuberculosis (dated by TCRdb to the late 2010s). Preparation of the library involved the immunoSEQ multiplex PCR assay. TCRdb carries this immuneACCESS record with in-frame sequences only. Its versions omit some clonotypes, under half of them owing to an unresolved V gene in the studies checked, with the rest unexplained. The sample includes some 47,000 clones, with 90% to 95% observed a single time. 6.5% to 9.5% of the sample is taken by the ten largest. The sequenced material came from PBMCs. These receptors came from a donor between 10 and 35 years old with latent tuberculosis or without tuberculosis infection.

The gene calls are TRBV7-2 and TRBJ2-7; D call uncertain. V was shortened by 2 bases and J by 2 bases, with 13 bases between the two germline ends. This CDR3 comprises 15 residues. The germline CDR1 and CDR2 sequences are SGHTA and FQGNSA. The CDR3 reads CASSLLKQSTYEQYF. The CDR3 region has the DNA TGTGCCAGCAGCTTATTGAAACAGTCGACCTACGAGCAGTACTTC.

Written as DNA, the CDR3 is TGTGCCAGCAGCTTAGAAGGGGGATTGAACACTGAAGCTTTCTTT. It yields the protein CASSLEGGLNTEAFF. This chain connects TRBV7-2 to TRBJ1-1, with D perhaps matching TRBD1 (6 bases). Trimming stripped 1 base from V and 0 bases from J, with 9 bases between. CDR1 and CDR2 (germline): SGHTA, FQGNSA. The CDR3 is 15 residues long.

The chain uses TRBV27 and TRBJ2-1, with a possible D match to TRBD2 (6 bases). The V and J ends lost 7 bases and 7 bases respectively, with 20 bases between them. CDR1 is MNHEY and CDR2 is SMNVEV in the germline V gene (reference sequence). The CDR3 extends over 15 amino acids. The CDR3 is CASMFLASALNEQFF. The DNA for the CDR3 is TGTGCCAGCATGTTCTTGGCTAGCGCGCTGAATGAGCAGTTCTTC.

V gene TRBV13 combines with J gene TRBJ2-4; a weak D match, TRBD1 (5 bases). The CDR3 consists of 15 residues. Between the trimmed V and J ends, which lost 5 bases and 3 bases, there was a span of 14 bases. Germline CDR1 reads PRHDT; CDR2 reads FYEKMQ (reference sequence). DNA for the CDR3: TGTGCCAGCAGCCCGACAGTGCCAAGCAAAAACATTCAGTACTTC. Protein product: CASSPTVPSKNIQYF.

The V gene is TRBV14, the J gene TRBJ2-2; TRBD2 aligns across 14 bases. The J segment lost 9 bases and the V segment lost 5 bases, leaving 11 bases of the junction unmatched. This CDR3 comprises 17 residues. Germline values: CDR1 SGHDN, CDR2 FVKESK. CDR3: CASSGRLAGGPGRELFF. The CDR3 bases are TGTGCCAGCAGCGGTCGACTAGCGGGAGGGCCCGGAAGGGAGCTGTTTTTT.